The 18 T cell receptor beta chains reported below all come from one sample, sequenced in a study of blood T cell repertoires in COVID-19. TCRdb's table, derived via immunoSEQ multiplex PCR, lists solely in-frame clones and lacks some. The repertoire includes 400,000 to 450,000 clones, roughly nine tenths of them detected once, and 1% to 1.3% sits in the top ten. Sequenced material: PBMCs or T cells enriched from blood (not recorded which). These receptors originate from a young man who had recovered from COVID-19.

The CDR3 DNA reads as TGCGCCAGCAGCTTGGAGGCTAGTTCAAACATTCAGTACTTC. The encoded protein is CASSLEASSNIQYF. The chain joins TRBV5-1 to TRBJ2-4, with D uncertain. Germline-derived CDR1 and CDR2 are SGHRS and YFSETQ. With 0 bases removed from V and 6 bases from J, the gap between germline ends came to 10 bases. The CDR3 sequence is 14 residues long.

The V and J genes are TRBV9 and TRBJ1-5; 7 bases align to TRBD1. This CDR3 is built from 14 residues. V was pared by 7 bases and J by 6 bases, with 10 bases of the junction left unmatched. Germline values: CDR1 SGDLS, CDR2 YYNGEE. CDR3 protein: CASARGQTSQPQHF. For the CDR3, the DNA is TGTGCCAGCGCAAGGGGGCAGACCTCTCAGCCCCAGCATTTT.

V and J are TRBV20-1 and TRBJ1-1; 7 nucleotides match TRBD1. V lost 5 bases, J lost 10 bases, and 7 bases stayed unmatched. The CDR3 contains 11 residues. Germline CDR1 reads DFQATT; CDR2 reads SNEGSKA (reference sequence). The CDR3 region has the DNA TGCAGTGCTCCCCGGACAGGCTTAGCTTTCTTT. It is translated as CSAPRTGLAFF.

This clone was counted between two and nine times. V is TRBV14 and J is TRBJ2-1, with TRBD2 matching over 12 bases. V gave up 0 bases and J gave up 8 bases; unmatched junction bases: 8. The CDR3 covers 17 residues. CDR1 is SGHDN, CDR2 FVKESK, per germline. The CDR3 region is CASSQDLTSGRIYEQFF. The DNA of the CDR3 is TGTGCCAGCAGCCAAGACTTAACTAGCGGGAGGATATATGAGCAGTTCTTC.

The rearrangement uses TRBV28 and TRBJ1-4; a weak D match, TRBD1 (6 bases). The germline V gene encodes CDR1 MDHEN and CDR2 SYDVKM. V lost 3 bases to trimming and J lost 5 bases, with 16 bases between them. The CDR3 has 16 amino acids. The CDR3 reads CASSFYQGSGNEKLFF. CDR3 in DNA: TGTGCCAGCAGTTTCTACCAGGGGTCTGGAAATGAAAAACTGTTTTTT. The full variable domain, completed using reference TRBV28 and TRBJ1-4, is DVKVTQSSRYLVKRTGEKVFLECVQDMDHENMFWYRQDPGLGLRLIYFSYDVKMKEKGDIPEGYSVSREKKERFSLILESASTNQTSMYLCASSFYQGSGNEKLFFGSGTQLSVL.

This chain connects TRBV6-4 to TRBJ2-3; 9 bases align to TRBD1. CDR1 is MRHNA, CDR2 SNTAGT, per germline. Germline trimming cut 6 bases from V and 3 bases from J; bases unmatched to any gene: 4. This CDR3 region has 14 residues. CDR3 loop: CASRKGQGTDTQYF. The DNA of the CDR3 is TGTGCCAGCAGGAAAGGACAGGGGACAGATACGCAGTATTTT.

The chain joins TRBV4-1 to TRBJ1-5; 7 positions agree with TRBD1. CDR3 size: 16 residues. After removal of 4 bases from V and 7 bases from J, the junction contained 13 bases not matched to a gene. Germline CDR1 reads MGHRA; CDR2 reads YSYEKL. DNA for the CDR3: TGCGCCAGCAGCCTGGGACAGAGGGTTGGTAACCAGCCCCAGCATTTT. It translates to CASSLGQRVGNQPQHF.

V and J are TRBV28 and TRBJ1-2; D possibly corresponds to TRBD1 (5 bases). The V and J ends lost 4 bases and 9 bases respectively, with 21 bases between them. This CDR3 is 15 amino acids long. Looked up from germline, CDR1 is MDHEN and CDR2 is SYDVKM. CDR3 region: CASSSTGAGQGRYTF. The CDR3 DNA reads TGTGCCAGCAGTTCCACCGGGGCGGGGCAGGGACGCTACACCTTC.

The chain links TRBV9 to TRBJ2-3; TRBD2 might be the D (5 bases). The V and J ends lost 3 bases and 0 bases respectively, with 8 bases between them. Germline values: CDR1 SGDLS, CDR2 YYNGEE. The length of the CDR3 is 14 residues. CDR3 sequence (DNA): TGTGCCAGCAGCGCGGGAACTAGCACAGATACGCAGTATTTT. It codes for CASSAGTSTDTQYF.

The rearrangement links TRBV4-2 to TRBJ1-4; D is perhaps TRBD1 (5 bases). Germline CDR1 is LGHNA and CDR2 is YNFKEQ. V was cut by 0 bases and J by 4 bases, with 6 bases left in between. This CDR3 contains 14 residues. CDR3: CASSQDRDNEKLFF. DNA of the CDR3: TGTGCCAGCAGCCAAGACAGGGATAATGAAAAACTGTTTTTT.

The chain is built from TRBV27 and TRBJ2-3; D remains unclear. Deletions cut 4 bases from V and 4 bases from J, with 6 bases between. The germline CDR1 and CDR2 sequences are MNHEY and SMNVEV (reference sequence). The CDR3 contains 12 residues. For the CDR3, the DNA is TGTGCCAGCAGTTCGGTAGCAGATACGCAGTATTTT. Protein product: CASSSVADTQYF.

The gene calls are TRBV4-1 and TRBJ1-1, with 7 bases fitting TRBD1. CDR1 and CDR2 (germline): MGHRA, YSYEKL. J gave up 0 bases and V 6 bases, and 7 bases lay outside the gene matches. This CDR3 has 15 amino acids. The CDR3 reads CASSPSGTVNTEAFF. The CDR3 nucleotides are TGCGCCAGCAGTCCGTCCGGGACAGTGAACACTGAAGCTTTCTTT.

The chain uses TRBV27 and TRBJ1-2, with 10 bases aligning to TRBD1. Trimming removed 7 bases from V and 6 bases from J; junction bases left unmatched: 5. The CDR3 is 13 amino acids. Germline assignment: CDR1 MNHEY and CDR2 SMNVEV (reference sequence). CDR3 residues: CASKRDRGNGYTF. CDR3 DNA: TGTGCCAGCAAAAGGGACAGGGGTAATGGCTACACCTTC.

This sequence joins TRBV10-1 and TRBJ1-1, with D tentatively TRBD1 (5 bases). V dropped 6 bases and J dropped 3 bases, with 11 bases sitting between them. CDR3 size: 13 residues. The germline gives CDR1 WNHNN, CDR2 SYGVQD (reference sequence). Here the CDR3 DNA reads TGCGCCAGCAGGCCCACCAGGGACACTGAAGCTTTCTTT. Encoded protein: CASRPTRDTEAFF.

This rearrangement joins TRBV6-5 to TRBJ2-7; TRBD1 matches at 8 bases. Trimming took 6 bases from V and 2 from J; bases not matched to a gene: 9. The CDR3 totals 15 residues. Germline V gene lookup returns CDR1 MNHEY and CDR2 SVGAGI. The CDR3 region is CASRPFDRGPYEQYF. Here the CDR3 DNA reads TGTGCCAGCAGACCATTCGACAGGGGTCCCTACGAGCAGTACTTC.

This chain joins TRBV7-3 and TRBJ2-5, with D possibly being TRBD1 (6 bases). V lost 5 bases to trimming and J lost 4 bases, with 11 bases between them. This CDR3 has 13 residues. From germline, CDR1 is SGHTA and CDR2 FQGTGA. The CDR3 DNA is TGTGCCAGCAGCATTCAGGGGTTAGAGACCCAGTACTTC. It translates to CASSIQGLETQYF.

Regarding this clone: This same CDR3 is encoded by further DNA sequences in the sample. This sequence joins TRBV29-1 and TRBJ2-7; maybe TRBD1 (6 bases). This CDR3 contains 12 residues. V was clipped by 4 bases and J by 3 bases, with 10 bases between them. CDR1 SQVTM and CDR2 ANQGSEA come from the germline V gene. CDR3 sequence reads: CSVGQGNYEQYF. The CDR3 coding sequence is TGCAGCGTTGGGCAGGGGAACTACGAGCAGTACTTC.

This chain joins TRBV7-9 and TRBJ2-2; 8 nucleotides match TRBD2. Germline CDR1 reads SEHNR; CDR2 reads FQNEAQ (reference sequence). The junction had 12 bases not matched to a gene; V was cut back by 5 bases and J by 1 base. This CDR3 has 18 amino acids. CDR3 amino acids: CASSPHHYREGNTGELFF. The DNA of the CDR3 is TGTGCCAGCAGCCCACATCACTACCGGGAGGGGAACACCGGGGAGCTGTTTTTT.